Listed below are T cell receptor beta chains from one sample, sequenced in a study of T cells in Graves' hyperthyroidism and ophthalmopathy. TCRdb re-derived calls from the multiplex PCR reads in MiXCR, one entry per CDR3 protein. The sample includes a few hundred thousand distinct CDR3 sequences, around 18% seen only once; the top ten take over 35%. Sequencing was carried out using blood. The receptors originated from a young man with Graves' ophthalmopathy. Both conserved end residues are part of each CDR3. A D gene is named only where the DNA matches it firmly. Only some rows state a clone size, as once, few, many or a class for expanded clones.

>TRBV7-9|TRBJ2-5|-|14|few
TGTGCCAGTCGCCACCCAGCGGACGAAGAGACCCAGTACTTC
CASRHPADEETQYF
>TRBV2|TRBJ1-5|-|15|many
TGTGCCAGCAGTGGGGTCGGGGGCGGCAATCAGCCCCAGCATTTT
CASSGVGGGNQPQHF
>TRBV18|TRBJ1-1|-|13|many
TGTGCCAGCAGCCCACAGGGGAACACTGAAGCTTTCTTT
CASSPQGNTEAFF
>TRBV11-1|TRBJ1-1|-|16|many
TGTGCCAGCAGCTTCTGGGGGGTTGGGATGAACACTGAAGCTTTCTTT
CASSFWGVGMNTEAFF
>TRBV14|TRBJ2-3|TRBD2|19|-
TGTGCCAGCAGCCAAACACCTAGCGGGGGGGCCTCTTGGTTGGATACGCAGTATTTT
CASSQTPSGGASWLDTQYF
>TRBV20-1|TRBJ2-1|-|14|many
TGCAGTGCTAGGAGGGAGGACGGCGACAATGAGCAGTTCTTC
CSARREDGDNEQFF
>TRBV5-8|TRBJ1-2|TRBD1|15|few
TGTGCCAGCAGCGGTGGGACAGGGGAGGTCTATGGCTACACCTTC
CASSGGTGEVYGYTF
>TRBV6-5|TRBJ2-5|-|15|few
TGTGCCAGCAGTTACTTAGGGGCGGGTGAAGAGACCCAGTACTTC
CASSYLGAGEETQYF
>TRBV7-3|TRBJ2-3|TRBD2|17|many
TGTGCCAGCAGCTTATGGGCTAGCGGGGGGGCGCTGGATACGCAGTATTTT
CASSLWASGGALDTQYF
>TRBV7-9|TRBJ2-1|TRBD2|17|-
TGTGCCAGCAGCCGGGACACTTTTAGCGGGGGGCGGGGTAAGCAGTTCTTC
CASSRDTFSGGRGKQFF
>TRBV24-1|TRBJ2-3|TRBD1|17|many
TGTGCCACCAGTGATCCCACGGGACAGGGGGCAACAGATACGCAGTATTTT
CATSDPTGQGATDTQYF
>TRBV6-1|TRBJ1-3|-|16|-
TGTGCCAGCAGCTTGCGGGACTTAAGCTCTGGAAACACCATATATTTT
CASSLRDLSSGNTIYF
>TRBV6-1|TRBJ1-1|TRBD1|15|many
TGTGCCAGCAGTCCGGGACAGGGATCGAACACTGAAGCTTTCTTT
CASSPGQGSNTEAFF
>TRBV15|TRBJ1-2|TRBD1|13|-
TGTGCCACCAGTCCCGACAGGGGGCATGGCTACACCTTC
CATSPDRGHGYTF
>TRBV11-2|TRBJ2-1|TRBD2|15|many
TGTGCCAGCAGCGCGATAGCGGGGGGCTACAATGAGCAGTTCTTC
CASSAIAGGYNEQFF
>TRBV28|TRBJ2-4|TRBD1|16|many
TGTGCCAGCAGTCCGGCTAGGACAGGTGGCAAAAACATTCAGTACTTC
CASSPARTGGKNIQYF
>TRBV18|TRBJ1-2|-|15|few
TGTGCCAGCGACCGTTTCGGACAGACAAACTATGGCTACACCTTC
CASDRFGQTNYGYTF